This T cell receptor (beta chain) was retrieved from a study of molecular identifiers for immune sequencing clone quantification. Bulk TCR library preparation followed previously described methods with listed TCR primers. TCRdb re-called the PCR reads with MiXCR, one entry per CDR3 protein. Seen here are 300,000 to 400,000 distinct CDR3 sequences, around 21% observed once, and the top ten hold approximately 0.85%. Germline assignment: CDR1 MGHRA and CDR2 YSYEKL. This CDR3 contains 14 residues. V dropped 4 bases and J dropped 4; count of bases not matched to a gene: 3. This clonotype appeared many times.

The chain joins TRBV4-1 to TRBJ2-3; the match to TRBD2 covers 9 bases. The receptor's source is a human donor in good health. Some libraries in this study had Jurkat cell RNA spiked in. The sample was naive CD8+ T cells from blood, with Jurkat cell RNA spiked in. Subset here: FACS-sorted CD8+CD4-CCR7+CD45RA+ naive T cells. CDR3 DNA sequence: TGCGCCAGCAGCCGGGGCGGGGGGGCAGATACGCAGTATTTT. Its translation is CASSRGGGADTQYF.